This T cell receptor (beta chain) was obtained from a study of blood T cell repertoires in COVID-19. Here immunoSEQ multiplex PCR was the method, and the copy in TCRdb shows in-frame clones only, minus some. The sample has approximately 170,000 clones; 80% to 90% are singletons. The germline V and J ends were trimmed by 1 base and 15 bases, with 13 bases remaining between them. Germline CDR1 and CDR2: LGHDT and YNNKEL (reference sequence). The length of the CDR3 is 12 residues. In assigning cohorts, the study relied on participant-reported clinical history. This rearrangement joins TRBV3-1 (or the pseudogene TRBV3-2) to TRBJ1-5; D unresolved. The sequenced material came from PBMCs or T cells enriched from blood (not recorded which). The receptor's source is a woman aged 45-59 years in a cohort exposed to, infected with or recovered from COVID-19 (not recorded which). For the CDR3, the DNA is TGTGCCAGCAGCCAAGGATCCTCGAGTATGCATTTT. Its translation is CASSQGSSSMHF.